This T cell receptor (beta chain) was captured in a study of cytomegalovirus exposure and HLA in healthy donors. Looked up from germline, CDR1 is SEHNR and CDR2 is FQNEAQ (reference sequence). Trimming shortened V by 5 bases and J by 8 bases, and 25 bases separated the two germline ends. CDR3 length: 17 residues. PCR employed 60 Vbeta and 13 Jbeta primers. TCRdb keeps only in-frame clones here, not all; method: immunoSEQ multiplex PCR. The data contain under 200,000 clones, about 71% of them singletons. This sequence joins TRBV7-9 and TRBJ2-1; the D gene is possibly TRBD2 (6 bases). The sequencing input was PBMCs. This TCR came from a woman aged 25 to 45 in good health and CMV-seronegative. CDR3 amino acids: CASSRPFPGLPGYEQFF. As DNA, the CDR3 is TGTGCCAGCAGCCGCCCTTTCCCGGGACTGCCCGGCTATGAGCAGTTCTTC. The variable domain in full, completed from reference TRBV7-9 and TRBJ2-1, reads DTGVSQNPRHKITKRGQNVTFRCDPISEHNRLYWYRQTLGQGPEFLTYFQNEAQLEKSRLLSDRFSAERPKGSFSTLEIQRTEQGDSAMYLCASSRPFPGLPGYEQFFGPGTRLTVL.